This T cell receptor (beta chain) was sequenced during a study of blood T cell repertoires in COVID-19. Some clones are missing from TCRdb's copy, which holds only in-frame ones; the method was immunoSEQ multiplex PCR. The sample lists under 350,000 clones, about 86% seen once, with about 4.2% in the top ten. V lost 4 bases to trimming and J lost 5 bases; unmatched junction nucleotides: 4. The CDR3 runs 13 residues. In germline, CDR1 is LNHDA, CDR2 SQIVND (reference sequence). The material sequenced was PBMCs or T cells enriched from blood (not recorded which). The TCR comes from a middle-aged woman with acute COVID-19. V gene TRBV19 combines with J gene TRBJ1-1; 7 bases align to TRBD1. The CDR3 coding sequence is TGTGCCAGTAGTAACAGGGGCAGGACTGAAGCTTTCTTT. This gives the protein CASSNRGRTEAFF. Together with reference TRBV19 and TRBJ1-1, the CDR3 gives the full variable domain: DGGITQSPKYLFRKEGQNVTLSCEQNLNHDAMYWYRQDPGQGLRLIYYSQIVNDFQKGDIAEGYSVSREKKESFPLTVTSAQKNPTAFYLCASSNRGRTEAFFGQGTRLTVV.